The clone carrying this TCR beta chain was picked up one time. These data belong to a study of blood T cells in healthy people across ages. With 4 bases removed from V and 8 bases from J, the gap between germline ends came to 27 bases. Germline values: CDR1 SGHRS, CDR2 YFSETQ. CDR3 length equals 17 residues. A J-beta primer mix and a sample-barcoded 5' primer were used in a second PCR of about 7 to 11 cycles. MiXCR was run by TCRdb on the 5' RACE reads, yielding one entry per CDR3 protein. The sample carries 1.8 million or so distinct CDR3 sequences, around 40% recorded once. This clonotype was obtained from a human donor in good health. The specimen was blood. V and J are TRBV5-1 and TRBJ1-2; perhaps TRBD1 as D (6 bases). CDR3 sequence: CASSPNVGRGQCRGYTF. The DNA of the CDR3 is TGCGCCAGCAGCCCAAACGTAGGAAGAGGACAGTGTAGGGGCTACACCTTC. Together with reference TRBV5-1 and TRBJ1-2, the CDR3 gives the full variable domain: KAGVTQTPRYLIKTRGQQVTLSCSPISGHRSVSWYQQTPGQGLQFLFEYFSETQRNKGNFPGRFSGRQFSNSRSEMNVSTLELGDSALYLCASSPNVGRGQCRGYTFGSGTRLTVV.